The T cell receptor beta chain described here comes from a study of blood T cells in healthy people across ages. PCR was performed a second time for roughly 7 to 11 cycles using a sample-barcoded 5' primer and a J-beta primer mix. TCRdb re-analysed the 5' RACE reads in MiXCR, keeping a single row per CDR3 protein. The data hold around 1,800,000 distinct CDR3 sequences, with roughly two fifths observed a single time. From germline, CDR1 is SGHRS and CDR2 YFSETQ. V lost 5 bases and J lost 2; bases outside the gene matches: 8. This CDR3 has 15 residues. The sequence derives from a human donor in good health. The sequenced material came from blood. This chain uses TRBV5-1 with TRBJ2-3; 7 nucleotides match TRBD1. The CDR3 nucleotides read TGCGCCAGCAGGGAAACAGGGGTCTCCACAGATACGCAGTATTTT. This gives the protein CASRETGVSTDTQYF.